One T cell receptor (beta chain) is described in this entry. The antigen is undetermined. The length of the CDR3 is 14 residues. Germline-derived CDR1 and CDR2 are DFQATT and SNEGSKA (reference sequence). The V gene end was trimmed by 3 bases and the J gene end by 4 bases; junction bases not matched to a gene: 8. Exclusions: uncontrolled infection, other autoimmune disease, pregnancy, lactation. The data stem from a study of T cells in Graves' hyperthyroidism and ophthalmopathy. The study's findings and limits: Blood shared most expanded thyroid clonotypes above 0.001. For ophthalmopathy, model prediction preceded onset by a median roughly 6.2 months. A model built on 13 V-J features separated ophthalmopathy from stable hyperthyroidism.

Authors of the study amplified TCR beta CDR3 regions from RNA transcripts. An initial round of RT-PCR targeting the TCR CDR3 relied on the HTBI primer set. MiXCR was run by TCRdb on the multiplex PCR reads, yielding one entry per CDR3 protein. The table has about 570,000 distinct CDR3 sequences, about 43% seen once; the top ten hold 19%. The chain employs TRBV20-1 and TRBJ1-2; TRBD1 aligns across 7 bases. The sequenced sample was peripheral blood or thyroid tissue (not recorded which). This clonotype was sampled from an adult woman with Graves' disease, either hyperthyroidism or ophthalmopathy (not recorded which). CDR3 sequence (DNA): TGCAGTGCTAGGGAAGGGGACAGAGCCTATGGCTACACCTTC. As protein: CSAREGDRAYGYTF.